Listed below are T cell receptor beta chains from one sample, sequenced in a study of T cells in Graves' hyperthyroidism and ophthalmopathy. TCRdb processed the multiplex PCR reads anew with MiXCR; each CDR3 protein has one entry. The sample records about 290,000 distinct CDR3 sequences, approximately 14% being singletons. Sequencing used blood. Receptor source: a woman aged 40 to 50 with Graves' hyperthyroidism. Each CDR3 is given with its conserved first and last residue. Each record gives: clone size, V gene, J gene, D gene, CDR3 DNA, CDR3 protein. A D gene is named only where the DNA matches it firmly. Clone size, where shown, is once, few, many, or a class for clones that have expanded.

-,TRBV9,TRBJ2-5,-,TGTGCCAGCAGCGTAGAATGGGGCTCGGAGACCCAGTACTTC,CASSVEWGSETQYF
many,TRBV30,TRBJ1-3,-,TGTGCCTGGAGTATTTCTGGAAACACCATATATTTT,CAWSISGNTIYF
-,TRBV7-9,TRBJ2-1,TRBD2,TGTGCCAGCAGCCCTAAGGGGAGGGAGGGCAATGAGCAGTTCTTC,CASSPKGREGNEQFF
many,TRBV29-1,TRBJ2-5,-,TGCAGCGTTGAGCGGAGGGGATTCCAAGAGACCCAGTACTTC,CSVERRGFQETQYF
many,TRBV12-3/TRBV12-4,TRBJ2-3,-,TGTGCCAGCAGTTTTGAGGTTCGAGATACGCAGTATTTT,CASSFEVRDTQYF
many,TRBV15,TRBJ2-2,-,TGTGCCACCAGTCACGATACCGGGGAGCTGTTTTTT,CATSHDTGELFF
many,TRBV3-1,TRBJ2-2,-,TGTGCCAGCAGCGCTACGCTCCGGACCGGGGAGCTGTTTTTT,CASSATLRTGELFF
many,TRBV2,TRBJ1-3,-,TGTGCCACCTTAGAGGAGGGGATCTCTGGAAACACCATATATTTT,CATLEEGISGNTIYF
few,TRBV4-1,TRBJ1-2,TRBD1,TGCGCCAGCAGCCAACCCCTCAGGGGGCGGATGTATGGCTACACCTTC,CASSQPLRGRMYGYTF
many,TRBV24-1,TRBJ1-2,-,TGTGCCACCCCTCTCCGGACACGCTATGGCTACACCTTC,CATPLRTRYGYTF
many,TRBV3-1,TRBJ1-6,-,TGTGCCAGCACCCCGGGGGCCGGAAGTTCACCCCTCCACTTT,CASTPGAGSSPLHF
-,TRBV30,TRBJ2-3,TRBD2,TGTGCCTGGAGCGAAACTAGCGGGATGGCAGATACGCAGTATTTT,CAWSETSGMADTQYF
many,TRBV2,TRBJ2-5,-,TGTGCCAGCAGACCCCTCGGCCACGGGGGTCGTGAGACCCAGTACTTC,CASRPLGHGGRETQYF
many,TRBV5-1,TRBJ2-3,-,TGCGCCAGCAGCCTTCTCCGGACAGCGACAGATACGCAGTATTTT,CASSLLRTATDTQYF
many,TRBV7-9,TRBJ2-3,-,TGTGCCAGCAGCTTCGACACAGATACGCAGTATTTT,CASSFDTDTQYF
few,TRBV19,TRBJ2-3,-,TGTGCCAGTAGTATGTTTCAGGGCCTCACTGTGGATACGCAGTATTTT,CASSMFQGLTVDTQYF
few,TRBV9,TRBJ1-4,-,TGTGCCAGCAGCGTAGTATCTAACGATGGAAAACTGTTTTTT,CASSVVSNDGKLFF
many,TRBV14,TRBJ1-1,-,TGTGCCAGCAGCCAAGATCTCAGGGGCACTGAAGCTTTCTTT,CASSQDLRGTEAFF
many,TRBV5-1,TRBJ1-1,-,TGCGCCAGCAGCCCCATTGGGGGCGAAGCTTTCTTT,CASSPIGGEAFF
many,TRBV6-1,TRBJ2-1,TRBD2,TGTGCCAGCAGTCGGACTAGCGGGAACTACAATGAGCAGTTCTTC,CASSRTSGNYNEQFF
few,TRBV11-2,TRBJ2-5,TRBD2,TGTGCCAGCAGCCCGACTAGCGGGTCCAGAAGACGGGCAGAGACCCAGTACTTC,CASSPTSGSRRRAETQYF
many,TRBV7-9,TRBJ2-1,-,TGTGCCAGCAGCTTAGGAATAGCTTTCTACAATGAGCAGTTCTTC,CASSLGIAFYNEQFF
many,TRBV12-3/TRBV12-4,TRBJ2-1,TRBD1,TGTGCCAGCCTCCCAGGACAGGGGCCTCCTGGGGAGCAGTTCTTC,CASLPGQGPPGEQFF
many,TRBV28,TRBJ2-3,-,TGTGCCAGCAGTTTAATTCGACAGAGCACAGATACGCAGTATTTT,CASSLIRQSTDTQYF
many,TRBV3-1,TRBJ1-6,-,TGTGCCAGCCAAGGGCAGGCCTACCCCGAACTCCACTTT,CASQGQAYPELHF
many,TRBV27,TRBJ1-1,-,TGTGCCAGCACCGTCGGGGGTACTCTGAACACTGAAGCTTTCTTT,CASTVGGTLNTEAFF
many,TRBV2,TRBJ2-1,-,TGTGCCAGCGGCGCAGGGGACATCAATGAGCAGTTCTTC,CASGAGDINEQFF
many,TRBV12-3/TRBV12-4,TRBJ1-1,TRBD1,TGTGCCAGCAGAATCCAGGGGGCCAACACTGAAGCTTTCTTT,CASRIQGANTEAFF
few,TRBV10-3,TRBJ2-5,-,TGTGCCATCAGTGAAGGGCGGGGACTAGAGACCCAGTACTTC,CAISEGRGLETQYF
once,TRBV4-1,TRBJ1-2,-,TGCGCCAGCAGGTCAACAGCTAACTATGGCTACACCTTC,CASRSTANYGYTF
once,TRBV3-1,TRBJ1-1,-,TGTGCCGGCAGCCAAGATCTGGGAAAGGGCACTGAAGCTTTCTTT,CAGSQDLGKGTEAFF